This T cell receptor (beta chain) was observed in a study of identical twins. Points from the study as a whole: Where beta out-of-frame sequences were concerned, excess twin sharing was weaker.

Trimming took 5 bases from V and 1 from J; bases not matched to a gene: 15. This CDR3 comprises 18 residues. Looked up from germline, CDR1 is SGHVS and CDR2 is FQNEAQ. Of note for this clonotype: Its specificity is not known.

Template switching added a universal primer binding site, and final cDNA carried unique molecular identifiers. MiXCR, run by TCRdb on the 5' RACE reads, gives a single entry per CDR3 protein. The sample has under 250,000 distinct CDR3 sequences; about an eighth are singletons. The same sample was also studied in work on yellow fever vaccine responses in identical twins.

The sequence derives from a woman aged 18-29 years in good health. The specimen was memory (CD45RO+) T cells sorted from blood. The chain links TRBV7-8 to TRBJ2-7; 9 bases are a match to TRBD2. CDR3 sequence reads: CASSGGGISGSRSYEQYF. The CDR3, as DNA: TGTGCCAGCAGCGGGGGTGGTATTAGCGGGAGTAGATCCTACGAGCAGTACTTC.